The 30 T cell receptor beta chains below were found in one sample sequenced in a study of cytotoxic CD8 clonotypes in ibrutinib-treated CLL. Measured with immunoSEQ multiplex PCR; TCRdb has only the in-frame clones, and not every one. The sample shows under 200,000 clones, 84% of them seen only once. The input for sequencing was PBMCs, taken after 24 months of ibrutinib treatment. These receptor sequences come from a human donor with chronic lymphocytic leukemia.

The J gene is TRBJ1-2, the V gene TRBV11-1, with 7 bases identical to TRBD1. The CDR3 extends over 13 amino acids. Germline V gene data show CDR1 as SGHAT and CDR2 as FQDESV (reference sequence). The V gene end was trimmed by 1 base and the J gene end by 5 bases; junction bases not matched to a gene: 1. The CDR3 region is CASSLGTGYGYTF. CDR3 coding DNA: TGTGCCAGCAGCTTAGGGACAGGTTATGGCTACACCTTC.

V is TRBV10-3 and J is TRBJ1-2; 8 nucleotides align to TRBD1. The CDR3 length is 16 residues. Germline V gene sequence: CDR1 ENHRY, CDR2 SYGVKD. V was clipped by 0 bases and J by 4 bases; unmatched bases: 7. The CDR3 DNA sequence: TGTGCCATCAGTGAGTCGTTTCGGCAGGGGGCCTATGGCTACACCTTC. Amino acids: CAISESFRQGAYGYTF.

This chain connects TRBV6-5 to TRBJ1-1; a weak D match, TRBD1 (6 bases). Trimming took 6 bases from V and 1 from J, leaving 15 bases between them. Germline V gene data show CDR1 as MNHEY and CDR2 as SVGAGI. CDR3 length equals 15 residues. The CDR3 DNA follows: TGTGCCAGCAGGGACAGCCTAATAGGGAACACTGAAGCTTTCTTT. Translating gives CASRDSLIGNTEAFF.

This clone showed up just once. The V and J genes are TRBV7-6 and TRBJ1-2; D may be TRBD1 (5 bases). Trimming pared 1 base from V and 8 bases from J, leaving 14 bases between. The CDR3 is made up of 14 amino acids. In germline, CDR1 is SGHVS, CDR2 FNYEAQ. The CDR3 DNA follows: TGTGCCAGCAGCTTAGTCGCAGGGCAGGACGGCTACACCTTC. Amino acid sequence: CASSLVAGQDGYTF.

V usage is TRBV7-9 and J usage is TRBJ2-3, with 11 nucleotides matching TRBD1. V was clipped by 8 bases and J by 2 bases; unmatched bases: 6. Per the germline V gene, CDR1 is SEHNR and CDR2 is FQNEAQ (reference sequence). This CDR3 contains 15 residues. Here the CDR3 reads CASGPGQGVTDTQYF. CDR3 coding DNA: TGTGCCAGCGGTCCGGGACAGGGGGTCACAGATACGCAGTATTTT.

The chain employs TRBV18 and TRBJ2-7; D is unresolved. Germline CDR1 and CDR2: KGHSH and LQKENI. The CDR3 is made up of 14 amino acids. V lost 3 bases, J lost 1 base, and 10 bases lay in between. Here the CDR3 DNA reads TGTGCCAGCTCACCTGTGTCTGTATCCTACGAGCAGTACTTC. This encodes CASSPVSVSYEQYF.

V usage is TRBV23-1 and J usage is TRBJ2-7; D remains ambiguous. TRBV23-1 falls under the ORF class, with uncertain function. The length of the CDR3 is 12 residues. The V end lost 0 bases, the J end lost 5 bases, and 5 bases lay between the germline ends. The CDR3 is CASSQSKHEQYF. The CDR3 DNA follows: TGCGCCAGCAGTCAATCGAAGCACGAGCAGTACTTC.

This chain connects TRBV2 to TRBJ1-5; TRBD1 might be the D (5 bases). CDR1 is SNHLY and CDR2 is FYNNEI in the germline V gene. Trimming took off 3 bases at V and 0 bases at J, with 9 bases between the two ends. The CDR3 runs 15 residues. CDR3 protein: CASSETDYSNQPQHF. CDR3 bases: TGTGCCAGCAGTGAGACAGACTATAGCAATCAGCCCCAGCATTTT.

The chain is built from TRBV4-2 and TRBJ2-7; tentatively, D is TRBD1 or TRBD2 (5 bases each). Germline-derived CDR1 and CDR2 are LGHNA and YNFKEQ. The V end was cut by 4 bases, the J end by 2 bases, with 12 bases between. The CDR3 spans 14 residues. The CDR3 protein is CASSPGTGTYEQYF. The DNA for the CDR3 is TGTGCCAGCAGCCCCGGGACGGGGACCTACGAGCAGTACTTC.

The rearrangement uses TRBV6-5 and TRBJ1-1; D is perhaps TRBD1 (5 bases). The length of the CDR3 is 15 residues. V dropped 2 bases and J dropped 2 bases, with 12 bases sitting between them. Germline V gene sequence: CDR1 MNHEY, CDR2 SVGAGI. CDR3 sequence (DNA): TGTGCCAGCAGTTACCAATTTGGGGGAAACACTGAAGCTTTCTTT. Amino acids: CASSYQFGGNTEAFF.

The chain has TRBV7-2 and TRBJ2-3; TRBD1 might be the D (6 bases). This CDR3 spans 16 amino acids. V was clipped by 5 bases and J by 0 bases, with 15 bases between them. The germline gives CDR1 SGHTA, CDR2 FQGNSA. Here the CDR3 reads CASSQRSGASTDTQYF. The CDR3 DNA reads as TGTGCCAGCAGCCAGAGATCAGGGGCTAGCACAGATACGCAGTATTTT.

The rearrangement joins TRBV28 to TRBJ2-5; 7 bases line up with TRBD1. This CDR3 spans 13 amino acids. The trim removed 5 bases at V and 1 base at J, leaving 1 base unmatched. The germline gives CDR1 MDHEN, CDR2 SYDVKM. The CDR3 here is CASSRDSQETQYF. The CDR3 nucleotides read TGTGCCAGCAGTCGGGACAGCCAAGAGACCCAGTACTTC. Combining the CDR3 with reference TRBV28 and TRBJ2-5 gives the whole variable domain DVKVTQSSRYLVKRTGEKVFLECVQDMDHENMFWYRQDPGLGLRLIYFSYDVKMKEKGDIPEGYSVSREKKERFSLILESASTNQTSMYLCASSRDSQETQYFGPGTRLLVL.

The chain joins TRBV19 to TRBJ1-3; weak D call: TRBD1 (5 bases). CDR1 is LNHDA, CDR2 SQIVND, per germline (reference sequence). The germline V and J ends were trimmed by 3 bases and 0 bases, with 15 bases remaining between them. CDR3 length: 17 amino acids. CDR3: CASSITIGGDSGNTIYF. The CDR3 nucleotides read TGTGCCAGTAGTATCACCATCGGGGGAGACTCTGGAAACACCATATATTTT.

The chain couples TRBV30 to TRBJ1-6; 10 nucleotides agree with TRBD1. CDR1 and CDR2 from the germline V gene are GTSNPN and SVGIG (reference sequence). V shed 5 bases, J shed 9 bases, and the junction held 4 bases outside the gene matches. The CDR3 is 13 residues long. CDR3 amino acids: CAWGGQGVSPLHF. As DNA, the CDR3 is TGTGCCTGGGGCGGACAGGGGGTTTCACCCCTCCACTTT.

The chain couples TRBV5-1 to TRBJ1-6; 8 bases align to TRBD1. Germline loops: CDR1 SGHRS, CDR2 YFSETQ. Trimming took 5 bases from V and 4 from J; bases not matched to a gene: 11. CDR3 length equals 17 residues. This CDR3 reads CASRLGTGELYNSPLHF. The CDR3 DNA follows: TGCGCCAGCAGACTCGGGACAGGAGAGCTTTATAATTCACCCCTCCACTTT. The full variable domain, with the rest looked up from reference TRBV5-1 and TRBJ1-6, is KAGVTQTPRYLIKTRGQQVTLSCSPISGHRSVSWYQQTPGQGLQFLFEYFSETQRNKGNFPGRFSGRQFSNSRSEMNVSTLELGDSALYLCASRLGTGELYNSPLHFGNGTRLTVT.

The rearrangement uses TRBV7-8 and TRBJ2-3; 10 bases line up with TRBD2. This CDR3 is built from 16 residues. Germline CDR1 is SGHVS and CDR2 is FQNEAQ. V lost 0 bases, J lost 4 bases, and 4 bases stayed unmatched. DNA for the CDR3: TGTGCCAGCAGCTTAGCTAGCGGGAGGAGCGCAGATACGCAGTATTTT. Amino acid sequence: CASSLASGRSADTQYF.

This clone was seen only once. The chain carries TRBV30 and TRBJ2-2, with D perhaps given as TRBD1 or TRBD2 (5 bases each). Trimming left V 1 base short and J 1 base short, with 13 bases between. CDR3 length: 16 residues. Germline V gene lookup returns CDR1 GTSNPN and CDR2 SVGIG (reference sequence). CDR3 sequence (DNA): TGTGCCTGGAGTGATCCCGGGACGGGGAACACCGGGGAGCTGTTTTTT. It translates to CAWSDPGTGNTGELFF.

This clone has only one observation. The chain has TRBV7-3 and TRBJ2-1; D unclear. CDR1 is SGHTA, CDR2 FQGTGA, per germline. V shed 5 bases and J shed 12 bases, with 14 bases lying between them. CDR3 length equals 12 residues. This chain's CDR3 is CASSPTPHAQFF. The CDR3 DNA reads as TGTGCCAGCAGCCCAACCCCCCACGCGCAGTTCTTC.

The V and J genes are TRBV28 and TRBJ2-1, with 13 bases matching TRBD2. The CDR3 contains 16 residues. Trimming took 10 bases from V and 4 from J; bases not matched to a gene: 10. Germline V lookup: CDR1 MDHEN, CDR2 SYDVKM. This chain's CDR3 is CATFPVGLAGYNEQFF. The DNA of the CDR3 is TGTGCCACCTTTCCCGTGGGACTAGCGGGGTACAATGAGCAGTTCTTC.

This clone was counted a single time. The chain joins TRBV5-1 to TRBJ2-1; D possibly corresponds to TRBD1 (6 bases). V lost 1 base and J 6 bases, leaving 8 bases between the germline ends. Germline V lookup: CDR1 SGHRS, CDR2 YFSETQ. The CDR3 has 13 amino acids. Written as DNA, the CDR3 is TGCGCCAGCAGCTTGCAGGGGACCAATGAGCAGTTCTTC. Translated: CASSLQGTNEQFF.

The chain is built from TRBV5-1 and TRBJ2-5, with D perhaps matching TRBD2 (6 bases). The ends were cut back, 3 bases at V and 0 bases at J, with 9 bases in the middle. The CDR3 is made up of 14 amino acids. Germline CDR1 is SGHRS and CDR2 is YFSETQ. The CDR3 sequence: CASSSGLYQETQYF. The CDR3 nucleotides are TGCGCCAGCAGCTCGGGACTGTACCAAGAGACCCAGTACTTC.

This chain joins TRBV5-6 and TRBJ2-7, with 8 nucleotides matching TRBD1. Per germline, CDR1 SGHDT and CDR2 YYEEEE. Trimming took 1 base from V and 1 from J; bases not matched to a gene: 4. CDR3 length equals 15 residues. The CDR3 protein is CASSLFGTGSYEQYF. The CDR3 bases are TGTGCCAGCAGCTTGTTCGGGACAGGATCCTACGAGCAGTACTTC.

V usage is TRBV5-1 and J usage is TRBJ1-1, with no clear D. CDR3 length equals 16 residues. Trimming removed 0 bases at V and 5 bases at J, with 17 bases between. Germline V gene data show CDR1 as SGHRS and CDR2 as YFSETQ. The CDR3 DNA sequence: TGCGCCAGCAGCTTGGTCGTCGCGGGAGGAGGAACTGAAGCTTTCTTT. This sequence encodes CASSLVVAGGGTEAFF.

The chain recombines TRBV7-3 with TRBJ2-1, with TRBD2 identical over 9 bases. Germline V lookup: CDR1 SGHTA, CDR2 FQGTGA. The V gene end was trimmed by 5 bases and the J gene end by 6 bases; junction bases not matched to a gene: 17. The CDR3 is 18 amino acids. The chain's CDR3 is CASSPSLAGPLGVNEQFF. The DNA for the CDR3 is TGTGCCAGCAGCCCAAGCCTAGCGGGACCCCTTGGGGTCAATGAGCAGTTCTTC.

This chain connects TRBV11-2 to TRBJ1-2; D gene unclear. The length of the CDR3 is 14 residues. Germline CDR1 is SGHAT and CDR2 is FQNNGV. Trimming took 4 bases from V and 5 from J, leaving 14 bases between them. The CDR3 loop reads CASSSHGAEYGYTF. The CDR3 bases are TGTGCCAGCAGCTCCCACGGAGCGGAATATGGCTACACCTTC.

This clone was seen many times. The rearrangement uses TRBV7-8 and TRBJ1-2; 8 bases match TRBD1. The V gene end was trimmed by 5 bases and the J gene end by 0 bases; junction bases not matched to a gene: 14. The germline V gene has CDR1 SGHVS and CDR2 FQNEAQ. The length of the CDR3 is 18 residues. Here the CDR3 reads CASSDPLTGEDSNYGYTF. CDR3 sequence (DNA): TGTGCCAGCAGCGACCCATTGACAGGGGAGGATTCTAACTATGGCTACACCTTC.

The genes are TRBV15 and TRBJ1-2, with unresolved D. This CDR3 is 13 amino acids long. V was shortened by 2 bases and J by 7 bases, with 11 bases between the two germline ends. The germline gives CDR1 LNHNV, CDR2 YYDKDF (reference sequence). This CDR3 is CATSRSPSGGYTF. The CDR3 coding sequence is TGTGCCACCAGCAGAAGCCCCTCGGGTGGCTACACCTTC.

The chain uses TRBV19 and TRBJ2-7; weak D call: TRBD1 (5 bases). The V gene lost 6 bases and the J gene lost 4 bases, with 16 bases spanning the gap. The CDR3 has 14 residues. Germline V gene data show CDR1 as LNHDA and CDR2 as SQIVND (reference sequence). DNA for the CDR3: TGTGCCAGTAGCCTCACCAACACAGGATACGAGCAGTACTTC. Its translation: CASSLTNTGYEQYF.

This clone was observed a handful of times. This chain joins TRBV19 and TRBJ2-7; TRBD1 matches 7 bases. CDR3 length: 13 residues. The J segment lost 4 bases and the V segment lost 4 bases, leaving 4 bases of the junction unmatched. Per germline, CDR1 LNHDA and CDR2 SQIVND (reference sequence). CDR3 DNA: TGTGCCAGTAGTAGAAGGGGGCTATACGAGCAGTACTTC. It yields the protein CASSRRGLYEQYF.

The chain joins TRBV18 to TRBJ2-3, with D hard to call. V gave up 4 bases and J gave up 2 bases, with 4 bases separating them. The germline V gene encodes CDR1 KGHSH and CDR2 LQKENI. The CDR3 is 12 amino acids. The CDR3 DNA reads TGTGCCAGCTCACTATACACAGATACGCAGTATTTT. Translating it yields CASSLYTDTQYF. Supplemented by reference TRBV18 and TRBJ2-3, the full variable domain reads NAGVMQNPRHLVRRRGQEARLRCSPMKGHSHVYWYRQLPEEGLKFMVYLQKENIIDESGMPKERFSAEFPKEGPSILRIQQVVRGDSAAYFCASSLYTDTQYFGPGTRLTVL.